Here is one TCR beta chain with its context. Its specificity is not known. The data were taken from a study of T cell responses to AZD1222 COVID-19 vaccine. Overall study results and limits: The study reported that nearly half of spike-specific TCRs target unmutated variant regions. Clonal diversity may have been underestimated, and the donors were mostly white British, with more females than males.

Sequencing was performed with immunoSEQ multiplex PCR; in TCRdb, only in-frame clones are kept and a portion is missing. The sample consists of around 150,000 clones, about 90% of them appearing once. This clonotype was sampled from an adult who received the MenACWY meningococcal vaccine as a control. The sample in question was peripheral blood, obtained 28 days after the second dose of the MenACWY control vaccine.

The CDR3 DNA is TGTGCCAGCAGCGTACGACAGGGAAGGAACACCGGGGAGCTGTTTTTT. Protein: CASSVRQGRNTGELFF. The chain employs TRBV2 and TRBJ2-2; 7 bases are a match to TRBD1. V was pared by 6 bases and J by 1 base, with 8 bases of the junction left unmatched. This CDR3 comprises 16 residues. CDR1 and CDR2 (germline): SNHLY, FYNNEI.